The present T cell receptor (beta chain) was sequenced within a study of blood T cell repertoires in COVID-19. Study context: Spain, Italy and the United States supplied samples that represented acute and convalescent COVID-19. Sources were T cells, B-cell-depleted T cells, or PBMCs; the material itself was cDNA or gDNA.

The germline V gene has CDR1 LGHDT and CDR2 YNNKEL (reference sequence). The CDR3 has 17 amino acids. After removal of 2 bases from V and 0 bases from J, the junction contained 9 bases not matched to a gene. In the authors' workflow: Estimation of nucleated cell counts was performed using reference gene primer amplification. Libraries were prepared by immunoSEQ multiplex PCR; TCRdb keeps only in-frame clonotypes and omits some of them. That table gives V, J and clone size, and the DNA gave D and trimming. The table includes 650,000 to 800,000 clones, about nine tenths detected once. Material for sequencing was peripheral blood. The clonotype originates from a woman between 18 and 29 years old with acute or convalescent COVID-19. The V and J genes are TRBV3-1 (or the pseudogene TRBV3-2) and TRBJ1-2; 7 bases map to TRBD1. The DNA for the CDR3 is TGTGCCAGCAGCCAAACTATTCGGACAGGAGCTAACTATGGCTACACCTTC. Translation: CASSQTIRTGANYGYTF.